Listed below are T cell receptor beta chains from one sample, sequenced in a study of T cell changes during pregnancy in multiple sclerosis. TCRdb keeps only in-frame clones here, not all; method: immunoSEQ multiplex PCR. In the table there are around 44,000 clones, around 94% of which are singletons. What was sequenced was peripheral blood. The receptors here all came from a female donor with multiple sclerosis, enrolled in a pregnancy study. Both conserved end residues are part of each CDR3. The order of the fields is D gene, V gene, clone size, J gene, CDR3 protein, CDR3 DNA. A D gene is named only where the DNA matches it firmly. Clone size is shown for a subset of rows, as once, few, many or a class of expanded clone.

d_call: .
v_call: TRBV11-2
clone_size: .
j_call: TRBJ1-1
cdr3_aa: CASSLEWSTKAFF
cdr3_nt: TGTGCCAGCAGCTTAGAATGGTCGACCAAAGCTTTCTTT

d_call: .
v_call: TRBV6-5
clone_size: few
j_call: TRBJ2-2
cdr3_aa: CASSYSKGNTGELFF
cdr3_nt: TGTGCCAGCAGTTACTCGAAAGGGAACACCGGGGAGCTGTTTTTT

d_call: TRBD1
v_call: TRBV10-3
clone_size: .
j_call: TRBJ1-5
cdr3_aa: CAISETDRDQPQHF
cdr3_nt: TGTGCCATCAGTGAGACCGACAGGGATCAGCCCCAGCATTTT

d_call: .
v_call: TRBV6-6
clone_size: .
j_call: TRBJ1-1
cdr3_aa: CASSKSPTEAFF
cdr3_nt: TGTGCCAGCAGTAAAAGCCCCACTGAAGCTTTCTTT

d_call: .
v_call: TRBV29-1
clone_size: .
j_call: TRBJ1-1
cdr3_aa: CSVGSPGVRRTEAFF
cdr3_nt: TGCAGCGTGGGATCTCCGGGGGTAAGGAGGACTGAAGCTTTCTTT

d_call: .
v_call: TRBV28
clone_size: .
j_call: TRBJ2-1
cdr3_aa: CASRTSGTWPYNEQFF
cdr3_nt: TGTGCCAGCAGGACCTCGGGGACTTGGCCCTACAATGAGCAGTTCTTC

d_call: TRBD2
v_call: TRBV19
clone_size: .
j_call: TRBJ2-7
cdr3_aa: CASSPGLFYEQYF
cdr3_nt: TGTGCCAGTAGCCCGGGACTATTCTACGAGCAGTACTTC

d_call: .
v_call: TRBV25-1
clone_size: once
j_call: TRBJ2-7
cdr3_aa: CASSPIGGEQYF
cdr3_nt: TGTGCCAGCTCACCAATCGGGGGCGAGCAGTACTTC

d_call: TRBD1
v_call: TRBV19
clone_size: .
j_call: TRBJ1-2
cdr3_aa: CASSITGGDYGYTF
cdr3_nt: TGTGCCAGTAGTATTACAGGGGGCGACTATGGCTACACCTTC

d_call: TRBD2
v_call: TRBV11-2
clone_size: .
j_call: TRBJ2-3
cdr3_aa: CASSLDHPLVSGRDADTQYF
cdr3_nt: TGTGCCAGCAGCTTAGACCATCCACTAGTAAGCGGGAGAGACGCAGATACGCAGTATTTT

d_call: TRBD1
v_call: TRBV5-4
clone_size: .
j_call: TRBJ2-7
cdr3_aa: CASSTGTESYEQYF
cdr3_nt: TGTGCCAGCAGCACAGGGACAGAATCCTACGAGCAGTACTTC

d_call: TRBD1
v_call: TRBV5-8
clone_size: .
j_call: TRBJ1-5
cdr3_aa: CASSFRTGKSQPQHF
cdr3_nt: TGTGCCAGCAGCTTTCGGACAGGGAAGAGCCAGCCCCAGCATTTT

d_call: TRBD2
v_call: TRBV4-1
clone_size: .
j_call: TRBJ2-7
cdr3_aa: CASSQKAIGTSGTYEQYF
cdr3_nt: TGCGCCAGCAGCCAAAAAGCCATCGGGACTAGCGGTACCTACGAGCAGTACTTC

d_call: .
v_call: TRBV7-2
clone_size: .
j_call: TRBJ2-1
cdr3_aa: CASSLDGSSYNEQFF
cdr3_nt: TGTGCCAGCAGCTTAGATGGTAGCTCCTACAATGAGCAGTTCTTC

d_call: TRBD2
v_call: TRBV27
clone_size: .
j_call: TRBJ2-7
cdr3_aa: CASSLPPRPGGPLGTYEQYF
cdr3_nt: TGTGCCAGCAGTTTACCCCCCCGGCCGGGAGGCCCGTTGGGGACGTACGAGCAGTACTTC

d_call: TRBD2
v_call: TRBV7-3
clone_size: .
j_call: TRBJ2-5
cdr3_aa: CASSPGLAGAGETQYF
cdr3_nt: TGTGCCAGCAGCCCGGGACTAGCGGGGGCGGGAGAGACCCAGTACTTC

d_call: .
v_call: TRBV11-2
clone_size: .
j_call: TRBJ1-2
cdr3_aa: CASSLDYGQNYGYTF
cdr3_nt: TGTGCCAGCAGCTTAGATTACGGGCAGAACTATGGCTACACCTTC

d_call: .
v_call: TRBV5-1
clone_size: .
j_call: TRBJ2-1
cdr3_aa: CASSLGTDSYNEQFF
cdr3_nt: TGCGCCAGCAGCTTGGGTACGGACTCTTACAATGAGCAGTTCTTC